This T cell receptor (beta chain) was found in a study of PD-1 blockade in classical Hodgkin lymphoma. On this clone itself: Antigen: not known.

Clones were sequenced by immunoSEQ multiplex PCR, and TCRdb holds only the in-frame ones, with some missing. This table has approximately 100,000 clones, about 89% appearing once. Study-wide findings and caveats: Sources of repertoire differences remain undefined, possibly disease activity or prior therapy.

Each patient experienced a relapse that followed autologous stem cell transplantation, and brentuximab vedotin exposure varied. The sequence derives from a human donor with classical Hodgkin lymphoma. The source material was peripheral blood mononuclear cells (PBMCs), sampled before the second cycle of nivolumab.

The CDR3 DNA sequence: TGTGCCAGCAGCTTAACCGGGGGTCAGCCCCAGCATTTT. This translates into CASSLTGGQPQHF. The J gene is TRBJ1-5, the V gene TRBV7-3, with D tentatively TRBD1 (5 bases). The CDR3 length is 13 residues. Looked up from germline, CDR1 is SGHTA and CDR2 is FQGTGA. Between the trimmed V and J ends, which lost 0 bases and 6 bases, there was a span of 6 bases.